This T cell receptor (beta chain) emerged from a study of Graves' ophthalmopathy and Graves' hyperthyroidism. Scientists amplified the TCR beta CDR3 regions from RNA transcripts. First-round RT-PCR used HTBI primers; second-round multiplex PCR followed. One entry per CDR3 protein results from TCRdb running MiXCR on the multiplex PCR reads. The sample has under 250,000 distinct CDR3 sequences; roughly 21% are singletons. The length of the CDR3 is 15 residues. Per germline, CDR1 SGHTA and CDR2 FQGNSA. Trimming removed 5 bases from V and 3 bases from J; junction bases left unmatched: 5. The TCR sequence derives from a woman between 45 and 60 years old with Graves' ophthalmopathy. The rearrangement links TRBV7-2 to TRBJ2-7; 12 bases line up with TRBD2. Sequencing was performed on peripheral blood. CDR3 region: CASSAGLAGYYEQYF. DNA for the CDR3: TGTGCCAGCAGCGCGGGACTAGCGGGCTACTACGAGCAGTACTTC.